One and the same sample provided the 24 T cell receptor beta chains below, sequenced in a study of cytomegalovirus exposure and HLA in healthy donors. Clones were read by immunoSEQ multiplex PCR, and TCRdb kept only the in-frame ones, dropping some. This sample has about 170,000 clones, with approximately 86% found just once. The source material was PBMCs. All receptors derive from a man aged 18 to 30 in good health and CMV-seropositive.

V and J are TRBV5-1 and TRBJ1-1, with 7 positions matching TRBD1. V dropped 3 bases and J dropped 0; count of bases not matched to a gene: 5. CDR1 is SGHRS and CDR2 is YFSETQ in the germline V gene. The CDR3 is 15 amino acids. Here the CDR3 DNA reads TGCGCCAGCAGCTCATCAGGACAGGTGAACACTGAAGCTTTCTTT. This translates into CASSSSGQVNTEAFF.

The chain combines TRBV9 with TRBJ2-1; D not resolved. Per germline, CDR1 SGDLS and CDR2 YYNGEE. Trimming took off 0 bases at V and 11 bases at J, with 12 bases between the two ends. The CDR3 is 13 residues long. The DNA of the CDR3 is TGTGCCAGCAGCGTAGAGGAGACTGAAAAGCAGTTCTTC. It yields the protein CASSVEETEKQFF.

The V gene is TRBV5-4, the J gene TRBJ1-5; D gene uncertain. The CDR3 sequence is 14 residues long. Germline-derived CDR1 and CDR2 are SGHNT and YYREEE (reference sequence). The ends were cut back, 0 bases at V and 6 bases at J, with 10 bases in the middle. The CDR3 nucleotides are TGTGCCAGCAGCTTGGACCCCGGCGGTCAGCCCCAGCATTTT. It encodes CASSLDPGGQPQHF.

This chain's CDR3 is CASSSTGEGNQPQHF. CDR3 nucleotide sequence: TGTGCCAGCAGCTCGACAGGGGAGGGCAATCAGCCCCAGCATTTT. This chain uses TRBV7-9 with TRBJ1-5; 8 bases are a match to TRBD1. CDR1 is SEHNR and CDR2 is FQNEAQ in the germline V gene (reference sequence). V gave up 4 bases and J gave up 2 bases; unmatched junction bases: 4. CDR3 length: 15 amino acids.

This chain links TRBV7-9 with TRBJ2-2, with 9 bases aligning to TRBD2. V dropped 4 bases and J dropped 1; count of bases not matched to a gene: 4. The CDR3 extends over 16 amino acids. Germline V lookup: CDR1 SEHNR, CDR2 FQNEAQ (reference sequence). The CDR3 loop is CASSSPTSGNTGELFF. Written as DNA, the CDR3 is TGTGCCAGCAGCTCGCCGACTAGCGGGAACACCGGGGAGCTGTTTTTT.

This chain's CDR3 is CAIAEIGRPYEQYF. The CDR3 region has the DNA TGTGCCATCGCGGAAATAGGGAGGCCCTACGAGCAGTACTTC. The genes are TRBV7-8 and TRBJ2-7; D may be TRBD2 (6 bases). Per the germline V gene, CDR1 is SGHVS and CDR2 is FQNEAQ. The CDR3 spans 14 residues. The V gene lost 10 bases and the J gene lost 2 bases, with 18 bases spanning the gap.

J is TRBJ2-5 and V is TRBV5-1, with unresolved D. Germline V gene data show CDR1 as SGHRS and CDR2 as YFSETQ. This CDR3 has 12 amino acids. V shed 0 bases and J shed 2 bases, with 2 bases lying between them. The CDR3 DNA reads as TGCGCCAGCAGCTTGGCACAAGAGACCCAGTACTTC. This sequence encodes CASSLAQETQYF.

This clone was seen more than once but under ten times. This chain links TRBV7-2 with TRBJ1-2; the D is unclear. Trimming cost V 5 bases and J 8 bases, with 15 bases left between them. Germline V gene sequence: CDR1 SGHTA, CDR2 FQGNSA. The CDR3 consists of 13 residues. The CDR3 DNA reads TGTGCCAGCAGCCTCGGACTTCTGGCGGGCTACACCTTC. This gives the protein CASSLGLLAGYTF.

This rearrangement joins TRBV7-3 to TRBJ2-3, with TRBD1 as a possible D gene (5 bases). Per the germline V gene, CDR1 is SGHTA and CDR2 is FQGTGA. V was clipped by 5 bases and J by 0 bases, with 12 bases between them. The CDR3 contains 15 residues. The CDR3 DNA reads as TGTGCCAGCAGCGACACAGGTAGAAGCACAGATACGCAGTATTTT. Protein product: CASSDTGRSTDTQYF.

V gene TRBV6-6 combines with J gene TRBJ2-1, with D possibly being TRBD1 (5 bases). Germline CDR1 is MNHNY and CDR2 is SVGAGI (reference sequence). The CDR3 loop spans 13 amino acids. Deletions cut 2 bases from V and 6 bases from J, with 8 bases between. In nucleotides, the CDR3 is TGTGCCAGCAGTTACGTAAGGGGCAATGAGCAGTTCTTC. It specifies CASSYVRGNEQFF.

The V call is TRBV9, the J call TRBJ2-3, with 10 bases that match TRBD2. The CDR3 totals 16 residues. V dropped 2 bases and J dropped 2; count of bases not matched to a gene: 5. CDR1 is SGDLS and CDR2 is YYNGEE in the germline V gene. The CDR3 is CASSVGLAGVTDTQYF. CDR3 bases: TGTGCCAGCAGCGTGGGTCTAGCGGGGGTCACAGATACGCAGTATTTT. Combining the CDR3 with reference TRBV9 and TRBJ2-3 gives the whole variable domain DSGVTQTPKHLITATGQRVTLRCSPRSGDLSVYWYQQSLDQGLQFLIQYYNGEERAKGNILERFSAQQFPDLHSELNLSSLELGDSALYFCASSVGLAGVTDTQYFGPGTRLTVL.

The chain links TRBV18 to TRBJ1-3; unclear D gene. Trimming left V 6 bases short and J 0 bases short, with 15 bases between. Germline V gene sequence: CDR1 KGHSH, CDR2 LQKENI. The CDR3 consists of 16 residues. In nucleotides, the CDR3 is TGTGCCAGCTCTCCAGTCGACTCCTACTCTGGAAACACCATATATTTT. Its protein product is CASSPVDSYSGNTIYF.

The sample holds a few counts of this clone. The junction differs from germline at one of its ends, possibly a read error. DNA for the CDR3: TGTGCCAGCAGTTACTCCAACGAGCAGTACTTC. It translates to CASSYSNEQYF. The rearrangement uses TRBV6-6 and TRBJ2-7; D remains unclear. Germline V gene lookup returns CDR1 MNHNY and CDR2 SVGAGI (reference sequence). CDR3 length: 11 amino acids.

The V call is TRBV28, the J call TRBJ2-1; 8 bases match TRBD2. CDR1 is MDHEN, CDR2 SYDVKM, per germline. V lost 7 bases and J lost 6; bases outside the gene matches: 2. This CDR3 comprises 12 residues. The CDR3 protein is CASTGTSNEQFF. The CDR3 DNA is TGTGCCAGCACCGGGACTAGCAATGAGCAGTTCTTC.

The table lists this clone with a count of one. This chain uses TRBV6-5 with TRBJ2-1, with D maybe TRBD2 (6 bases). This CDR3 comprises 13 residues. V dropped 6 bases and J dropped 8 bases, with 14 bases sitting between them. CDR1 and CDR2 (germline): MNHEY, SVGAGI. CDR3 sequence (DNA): TGTGCCAGCAGCCCGACTAGAAACGATGAGCAGTTCTTC. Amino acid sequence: CASSPTRNDEQFF.

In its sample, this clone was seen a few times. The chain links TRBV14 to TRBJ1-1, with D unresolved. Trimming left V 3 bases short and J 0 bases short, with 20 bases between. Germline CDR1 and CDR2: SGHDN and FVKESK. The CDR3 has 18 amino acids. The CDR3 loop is CASSHQFGGPPLNTEAFF. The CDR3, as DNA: TGTGCCAGCAGCCACCAATTTGGAGGACCACCTTTGAACACTGAAGCTTTCTTT.

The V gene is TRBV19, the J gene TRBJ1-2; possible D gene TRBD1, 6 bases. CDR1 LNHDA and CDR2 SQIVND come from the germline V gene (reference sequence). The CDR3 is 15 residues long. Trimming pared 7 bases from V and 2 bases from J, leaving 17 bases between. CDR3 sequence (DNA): TGTGCCAGTACCCAGGATGCTGGACAGAACTATGGCTACACCTTC. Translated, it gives CASTQDAGQNYGYTF.

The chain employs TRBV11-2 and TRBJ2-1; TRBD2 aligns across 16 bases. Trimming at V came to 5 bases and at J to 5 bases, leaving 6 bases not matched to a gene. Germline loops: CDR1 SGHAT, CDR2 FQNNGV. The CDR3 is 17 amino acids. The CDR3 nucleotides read TGTGCCAGCAGCCCCGGGACTAGCGGGGGGGACGACAATGAGCAGTTCTTC. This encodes CASSPGTSGGDDNEQFF.

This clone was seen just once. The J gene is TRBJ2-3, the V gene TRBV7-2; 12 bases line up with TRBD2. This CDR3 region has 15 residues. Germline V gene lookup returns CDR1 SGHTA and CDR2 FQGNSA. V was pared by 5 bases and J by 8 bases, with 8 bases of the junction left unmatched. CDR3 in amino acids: CASSPRLAGDGTQYF. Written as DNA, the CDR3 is TGTGCCAGCAGCCCGCGACTAGCGGGAGACGGTACGCAGTATTTT. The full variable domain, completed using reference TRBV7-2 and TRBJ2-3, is GAGVSQSPSNKVTEKGKDVELRCDPISGHTALYWYRQSLGQGLEFLIYFQGNSAPDKSGLPSDRFSAERTGGSVSTLTIQRTQQEDSAVYLCASSPRLAGDGTQYFGPGTRLTVL.

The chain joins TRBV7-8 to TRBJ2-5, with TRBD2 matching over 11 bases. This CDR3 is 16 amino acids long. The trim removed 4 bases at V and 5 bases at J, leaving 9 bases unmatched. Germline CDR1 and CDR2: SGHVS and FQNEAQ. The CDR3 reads CASSSTSGGGLETQYF. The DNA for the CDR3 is TGTGCCAGCAGCTCAACTAGCGGGGGCGGTTTGGAGACCCAGTACTTC. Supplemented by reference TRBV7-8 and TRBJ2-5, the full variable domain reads GAGVSQSPRYKVAKRGQDVALRCDPISGHVSLFWYQQALGQGPEFLTYFQNEAQLDKSGLPSDRFFAERPEGSVSTLKIQRTQQEDSAVYLCASSSTSGGGLETQYFGPGTRLLVL.

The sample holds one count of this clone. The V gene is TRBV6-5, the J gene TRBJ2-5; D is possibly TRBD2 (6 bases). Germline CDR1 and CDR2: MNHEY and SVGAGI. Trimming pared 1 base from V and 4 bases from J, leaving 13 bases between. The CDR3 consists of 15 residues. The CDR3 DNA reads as TGTGCCAGCAGTTACTATGGGGGAGGTGTAGAGACCCAGTACTTC. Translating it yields CASSYYGGGVETQYF.

The chain's CDR3 is CASSPSGRNIQYF. The CDR3 coding sequence is TGTGCCAGCAGCCCTAGCGGGAGAAACATTCAGTACTTC. The rearrangement links TRBV6-5 to TRBJ2-4; 10 positions match TRBD2. Looked up from germline, CDR1 is MNHEY and CDR2 is SVGAGI. This CDR3 contains 13 residues. V gave up 6 bases and J gave up 6 bases; unmatched junction bases: 2.

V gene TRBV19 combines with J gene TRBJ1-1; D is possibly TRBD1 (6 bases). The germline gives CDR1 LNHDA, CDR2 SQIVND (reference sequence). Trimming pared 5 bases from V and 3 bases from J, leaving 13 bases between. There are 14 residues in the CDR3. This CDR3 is CASSYRVRDTEAFF. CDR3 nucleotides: TGTGCCAGTAGTTACAGGGTGAGGGACACTGAAGCTTTCTTT.

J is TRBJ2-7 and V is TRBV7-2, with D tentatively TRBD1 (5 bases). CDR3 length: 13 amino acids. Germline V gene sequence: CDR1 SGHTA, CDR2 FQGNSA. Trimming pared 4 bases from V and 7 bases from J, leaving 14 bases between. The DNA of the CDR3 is TGTGCCAGCAGCTCCGCCAGGGTGCGGGAGCAGTACTTC. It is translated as CASSSARVREQYF.